The present TCR beta chain was sequenced within a study of T cells in Graves' hyperthyroidism and ophthalmopathy. TCR beta CDR3 regions were amplified from RNA. During a first-round RT-PCR of the TCR CDR3, the HTBI primer set was used. Each CDR3 protein gets one entry after TCRdb re-called the multiplex PCR reads with MiXCR. Of hundreds of thousands of distinct CDR3 sequences detected, 11% to 15% appear once; the ten largest clones hold roughly 5.7%. The CDR3 sequence is 14 residues long. CDR1 and CDR2 from the germline V gene are SGHVS and FQNEAQ. Trimming pared 7 bases from V and 1 base from J, leaving 13 bases between. This clonotype was picked up many times. Diagnoses rested on clinical symptoms, serum thyroxine and TRAb, thyroid ultrasound and orbital computed tomography.

The sequencing input was blood. V is TRBV7-8 and J is TRBJ1-1; D ambiguous. This receptor was taken from a woman aged 25 to 39 with Graves' hyperthyroidism that later progressed to Graves' ophthalmopathy. The CDR3 loop is CASIPPEANTEAFF. The CDR3 DNA reads as TGTGCCAGCATCCCCCCGGAGGCGAACACTGAAGCTTTCTTT.